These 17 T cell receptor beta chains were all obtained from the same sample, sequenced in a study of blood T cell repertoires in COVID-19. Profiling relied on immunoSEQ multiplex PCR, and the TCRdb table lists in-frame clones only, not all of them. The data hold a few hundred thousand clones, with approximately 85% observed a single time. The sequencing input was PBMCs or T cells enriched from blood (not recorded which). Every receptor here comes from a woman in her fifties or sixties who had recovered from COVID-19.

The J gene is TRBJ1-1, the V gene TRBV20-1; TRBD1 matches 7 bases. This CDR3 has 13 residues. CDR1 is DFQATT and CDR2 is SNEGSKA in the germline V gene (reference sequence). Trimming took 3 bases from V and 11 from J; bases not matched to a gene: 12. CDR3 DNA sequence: TGCAGTGCTAGTACAGGGGTCGTCGTCGTGGCTTTCTTT. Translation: CSASTGVVVVAFF.

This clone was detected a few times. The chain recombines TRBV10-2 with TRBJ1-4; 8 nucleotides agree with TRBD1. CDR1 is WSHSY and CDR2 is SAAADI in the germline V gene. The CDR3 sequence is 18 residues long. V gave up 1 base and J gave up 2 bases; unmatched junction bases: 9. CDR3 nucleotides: TGCGCCAGCAGTGAGTTACCCCCGGACAGGGAGACTAATGAAAAACTGTTTTTT. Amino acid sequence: CASSELPPDRETNEKLFF.

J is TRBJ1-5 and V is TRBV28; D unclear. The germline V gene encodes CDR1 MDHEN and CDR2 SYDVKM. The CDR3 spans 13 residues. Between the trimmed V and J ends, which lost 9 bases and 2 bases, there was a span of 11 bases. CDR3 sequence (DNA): TGTGCCAGTAGGGAGGGTGGCAATCAGCCCCAGCATTTT. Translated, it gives CASREGGNQPQHF.

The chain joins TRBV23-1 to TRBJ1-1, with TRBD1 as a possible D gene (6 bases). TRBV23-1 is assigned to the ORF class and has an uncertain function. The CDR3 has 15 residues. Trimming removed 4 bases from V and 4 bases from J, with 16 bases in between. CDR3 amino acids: CASSLDQGILTEAFF. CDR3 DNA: TGCGCCAGCAGTCTAGACCAGGGGATACTCACTGAAGCTTTCTTT.

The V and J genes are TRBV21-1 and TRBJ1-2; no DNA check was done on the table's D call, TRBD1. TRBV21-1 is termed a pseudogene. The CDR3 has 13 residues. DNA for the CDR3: TGTGCCAGCAGCAAAAGGACAGGGCGAGGCTACACCTTC. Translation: CASSKRTGRGYTF.

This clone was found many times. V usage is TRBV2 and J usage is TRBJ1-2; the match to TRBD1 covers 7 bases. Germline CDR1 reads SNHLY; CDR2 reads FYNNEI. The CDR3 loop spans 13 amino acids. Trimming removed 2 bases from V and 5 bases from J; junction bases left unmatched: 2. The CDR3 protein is CASSEQGGYGYTF. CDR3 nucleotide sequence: TGTGCCAGCAGTGAACAGGGGGGATATGGCTACACCTTC.

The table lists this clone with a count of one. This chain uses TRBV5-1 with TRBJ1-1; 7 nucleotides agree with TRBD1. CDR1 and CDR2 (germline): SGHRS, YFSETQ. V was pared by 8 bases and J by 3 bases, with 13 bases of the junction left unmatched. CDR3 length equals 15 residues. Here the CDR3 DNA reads TGCGCCAGTAACGGTAGGGGGCATTCGGACACTGAAGCTTTCTTT. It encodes CASNGRGHSDTEAFF.

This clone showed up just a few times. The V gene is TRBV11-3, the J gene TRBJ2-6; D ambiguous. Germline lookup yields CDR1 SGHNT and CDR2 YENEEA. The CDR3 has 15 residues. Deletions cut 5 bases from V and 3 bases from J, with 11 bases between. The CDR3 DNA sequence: TGTGCCAGCAGCCCTATTTTCTTTGGGGCCAACGTCCTGACTTTC. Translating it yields CASSPIFFGANVLTF.

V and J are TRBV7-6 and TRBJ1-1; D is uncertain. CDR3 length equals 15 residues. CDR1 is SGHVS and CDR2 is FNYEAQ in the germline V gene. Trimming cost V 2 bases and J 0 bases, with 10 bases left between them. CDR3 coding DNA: TGTGCCAGCAGCTTAATGGTGGGCATGAACACTGAAGCTTTCTTT. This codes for CASSLMVGMNTEAFF.

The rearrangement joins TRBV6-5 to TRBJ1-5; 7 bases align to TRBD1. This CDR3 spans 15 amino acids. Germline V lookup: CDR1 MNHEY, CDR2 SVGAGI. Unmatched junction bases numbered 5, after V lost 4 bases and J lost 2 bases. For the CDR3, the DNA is TGTGCCAGCAGTTCCTTAACAGGGGGCAATCAGCCCCAGCATTTT. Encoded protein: CASSSLTGGNQPQHF.

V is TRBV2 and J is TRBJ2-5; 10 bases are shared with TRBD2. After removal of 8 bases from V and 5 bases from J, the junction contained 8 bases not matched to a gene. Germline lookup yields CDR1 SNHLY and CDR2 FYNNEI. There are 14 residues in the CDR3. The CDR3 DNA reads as TGTGCCAGCGTGCCGGGACTAGCGTTCGAGACCCAGTACTTC. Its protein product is CASVPGLAFETQYF.

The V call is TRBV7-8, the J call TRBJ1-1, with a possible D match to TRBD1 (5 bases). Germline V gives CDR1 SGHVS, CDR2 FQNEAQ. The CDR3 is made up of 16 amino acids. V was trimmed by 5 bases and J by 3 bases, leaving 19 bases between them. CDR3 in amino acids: CASSPRRVGGDTEAFF. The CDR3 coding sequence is TGTGCCAGCAGCCCACGGCGAGTGGGGGGGGACACTGAAGCTTTCTTT.

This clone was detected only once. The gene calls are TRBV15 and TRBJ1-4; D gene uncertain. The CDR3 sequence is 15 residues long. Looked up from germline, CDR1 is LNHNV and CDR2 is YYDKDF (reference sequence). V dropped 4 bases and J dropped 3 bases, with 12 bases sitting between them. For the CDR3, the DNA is TGTGCCACCAGCAAGAGGGAGGTTGCTAATGAAAAACTGTTTTTT. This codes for CATSKREVANEKLFF.

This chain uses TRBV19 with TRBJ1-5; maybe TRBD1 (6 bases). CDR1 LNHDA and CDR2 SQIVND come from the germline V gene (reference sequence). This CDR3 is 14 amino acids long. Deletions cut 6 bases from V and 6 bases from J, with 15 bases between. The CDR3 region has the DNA TGTGCCAGTAGCAAAGAACAGGGTCTTCAGCCCCAGCATTTT. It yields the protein CASSKEQGLQPQHF.

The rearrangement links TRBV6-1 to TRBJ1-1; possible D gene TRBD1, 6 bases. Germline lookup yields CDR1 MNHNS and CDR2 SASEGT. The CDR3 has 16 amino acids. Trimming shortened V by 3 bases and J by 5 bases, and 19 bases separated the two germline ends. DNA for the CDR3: TGTGCCAGCAGTGAGGGGGACACTCACCTTGGGACTGAAGCTTTCTTT. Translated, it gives CASSEGDTHLGTEAFF.

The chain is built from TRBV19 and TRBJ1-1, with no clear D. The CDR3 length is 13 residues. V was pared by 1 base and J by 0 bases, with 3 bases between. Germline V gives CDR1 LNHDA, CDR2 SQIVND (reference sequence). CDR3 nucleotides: TGTGCCAGTAGTATAGCGGTGAACACTGAAGCTTTCTTT. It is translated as CASSIAVNTEAFF.

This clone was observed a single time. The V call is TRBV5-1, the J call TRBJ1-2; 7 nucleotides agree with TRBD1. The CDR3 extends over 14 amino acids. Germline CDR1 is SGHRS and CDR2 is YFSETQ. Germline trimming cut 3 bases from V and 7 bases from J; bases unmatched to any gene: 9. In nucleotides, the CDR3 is TGCGCCAGCAGCTGGTCAGGGGGAAAAGGTGGCTACACCTTC. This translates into CASSWSGGKGGYTF. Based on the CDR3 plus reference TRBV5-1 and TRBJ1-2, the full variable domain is KAGVTQTPRYLIKTRGQQVTLSCSPISGHRSVSWYQQTPGQGLQFLFEYFSETQRNKGNFPGRFSGRQFSNSRSEMNVSTLELGDSALYLCASSWSGGKGGYTFGSGTRLTVV.